The 24 T cell receptor beta chains in this list originate from one sample, sequenced in a study of control samples from healthy donors and cancer patients. Sequencing was performed with immunoSEQ multiplex PCR; in TCRdb, only in-frame clones are kept and a portion is missing. The repertoire holds 130,000 to 150,000 clones, with about 93% as singletons. The sequenced sample consisted of PBMCs. Receptors were obtained from a man in his sixties with colorectal cancer.

Only a few counts were recorded for this clone. The V and J genes are TRBV10-3 and TRBJ1-5; TRBD1 agrees at 7 bases. Germline trimming cut 6 bases from V and 7 bases from J; bases unmatched to any gene: 6. Germline V lookup: CDR1 ENHRY, CDR2 SYGVKD. The CDR3 totals 13 residues. The CDR3 here is CAISDRAQQPQHF. In DNA, the CDR3 is TGTGCCATCAGCGACAGGGCCCAACAGCCCCAGCATTTT.

The chain is built from TRBV19 and TRBJ1-2, with TRBD1 identical over 10 bases. V was clipped by 8 bases and J by 2 bases; unmatched bases: 11. The CDR3 runs 16 residues. Germline V CDR1 and CDR2: LNHDA, SQIVND (reference sequence). CDR3 in amino acids: CASGSSSGQGNYGYTF. The CDR3 DNA reads TGTGCCAGTGGGAGTAGTTCGGGACAGGGGAACTATGGCTACACCTTC.

The gene calls are TRBV11-2 and TRBJ2-3; 8 positions match TRBD1. This CDR3 is built from 16 residues. The ends lost 0 bases at V and 6 bases at J; junction bases unmatched: 8. CDR1 SGHAT and CDR2 FQNNGV come from the germline V gene. The CDR3 nucleotides read TGTGCCAGCAGCTTAGATTGGGGACAGGCGTTGGATACGCAGTATTTT. Translating it yields CASSLDWGQALDTQYF.

This clone was recorded only once. The chain joins TRBV5-5 to TRBJ2-6; D not certain. The germline V and J ends were trimmed by 0 bases and 0 bases, with 7 bases remaining between them. This CDR3 is 16 amino acids long. Per the germline V gene, CDR1 is SGHKS and CDR2 is YYEKEE (reference sequence). In DNA form, the CDR3 reads TGTGCCAGCAGCTTGGGTTCGGGCTCTGGGGCCAACGTCCTGACTTTC. Translating gives CASSLGSGSGANVLTF.

The V call is TRBV27, the J call TRBJ2-5; D gene ambiguous. The ends were cut back, 2 bases at V and 5 bases at J, with 9 bases in the middle. The CDR3 is 13 amino acids. CDR1 is MNHEY, CDR2 SMNVEV, per germline (reference sequence). The CDR3 protein is CASSLGSGETQYF. The CDR3 coding sequence is TGTGCCAGCAGTTTAGGGTCCGGGGAGACCCAGTACTTC.

The chain employs TRBV6-5 and TRBJ2-1; D is possibly TRBD1 (6 bases). CDR1 is MNHEY and CDR2 is SVGAGI in the germline V gene. Trimming pared 7 bases from V and 4 bases from J, leaving 17 bases between. CDR3 length: 15 amino acids. CDR3: CASILDRSGYNEQFF. The CDR3 DNA is TGTGCCAGCATCCTGGACAGAAGCGGATACAATGAGCAGTTCTTC.

This chain links TRBV4-1 with TRBJ1-5, with 11 bases aligning to TRBD1. V gave up 4 bases and J gave up 3 bases; unmatched junction bases: 2. This CDR3 has 15 residues. Germline-derived CDR1 and CDR2 are MGHRA and YSYEKL. This CDR3 reads CASSPDRGPNQPQHF. CDR3 sequence (DNA): TGCGCCAGCAGCCCGGACAGGGGGCCCAATCAGCCCCAGCATTTT.

The J gene is TRBJ2-5, the V gene TRBV19; tentatively, D is TRBD1 (6 bases). V was pared by 3 bases and J by 5 bases, with 10 bases between. The CDR3 is 13 amino acids. Germline V lookup: CDR1 LNHDA, CDR2 SQIVND (reference sequence). The DNA for the CDR3 is TGTGCCAGTAGTATGCAGGGGTTTGAGACCCAGTACTTC. It specifies CASSMQGFETQYF.

The chain joins TRBV5-4 to TRBJ1-1; D is undetermined. The CDR3 is 13 residues long. Trimming left V 5 bases short and J 5 bases short, with 13 bases between. Germline CDR1 is SGHNT and CDR2 is YYREEE (reference sequence). The CDR3, as DNA: TGTGCCAGCAGTCCGGACTCGTTTACTGAAGCTTTCTTT. This translates into CASSPDSFTEAFF.

CDR3 protein: CSARQVYGYTF. The CDR3 coding sequence is TGCAGTGCCAGACAGGTCTATGGCTACACCTTC. This chain links TRBV20-1 with TRBJ1-2; D possibly corresponds to TRBD1 (6 bases). Per the germline V gene, CDR1 is DFQATT and CDR2 is SNEGSKA (reference sequence). This CDR3 is 11 amino acids long. Deletions cut 6 bases from V and 4 bases from J, with 9 bases between.

V usage is TRBV13 and J usage is TRBJ1-6, with no clear D. V lost 1 base, J lost 14 bases, and 15 bases lay in between. The CDR3 covers 14 residues. Looked up from germline, CDR1 is PRHDT and CDR2 is FYEKMQ (reference sequence). The chain's CDR3 is CASSLEGSPWTLHF. CDR3 sequence (DNA): TGTGCCAGCAGCTTAGAGGGCAGCCCATGGACCCTCCACTTT.

This clone appeared once. V is TRBV10-3 and J is TRBJ2-1; 8 bases align to TRBD2. Germline loops: CDR1 ENHRY, CDR2 SYGVKD. The junction had 7 bases not matched to a gene; V was cut back by 2 bases and J by 7 bases. CDR3 size: 15 residues. CDR3 loop: CAISEGLADLNEQFF. CDR3 sequence (DNA): TGTGCCATCAGTGAGGGACTAGCTGACTTAAATGAGCAGTTCTTC.

About this clone: Distinct nucleotide sequences in the sample also encode this CDR3. V gene TRBV9 combines with J gene TRBJ1-2, with 12 bases fitting TRBD1. Germline loops: CDR1 SGDLS, CDR2 YYNGEE. The CDR3 loop spans 16 amino acids. V was clipped by 4 bases and J by 8 bases; unmatched bases: 12. The DNA of the CDR3 is TGTGCCAGCAGCTTAAGACCGGGACAGGGGGCGGGGGGCTACACCTTC. It codes for CASSLRPGQGAGGYTF.

This clone showed up just a few times. The chain employs TRBV15 and TRBJ1-5; no firm D call. Looked up from germline, CDR1 is LNHNV and CDR2 is YYDKDF (reference sequence). The CDR3 length is 14 residues. Trimming shortened V by 0 bases and J by 5 bases, and 8 bases separated the two germline ends. The CDR3 DNA sequence: TGTGCCACCAGCAGAGATCTAATGGATCAGCCCCAGCATTTT. Its protein product is CATSRDLMDQPQHF.

The J gene is TRBJ1-2, the V gene TRBV7-9; 10 bases agree with TRBD1. The CDR3 runs 14 residues. The V gene end was trimmed by 5 bases and the J gene end by 7 bases; junction bases not matched to a gene: 7. From germline, CDR1 is SEHNR and CDR2 FQNEAQ (reference sequence). CDR3 in amino acids: CASSPSGTGAGYTF. In nucleotides, the CDR3 is TGTGCCAGCAGCCCTTCGGGGACAGGGGCTGGCTACACCTTC.

This chain connects TRBV5-4 to TRBJ1-3; 7 positions match TRBD1. The V gene end was trimmed by 4 bases and the J gene end by 2 bases; junction bases not matched to a gene: 6. The CDR3 is 15 residues long. Per germline, CDR1 SGHNT and CDR2 YYREEE (reference sequence). This CDR3 reads CASSPDRATGNTIYF. As DNA, the CDR3 is TGTGCCAGCAGCCCAGACAGGGCTACTGGAAACACCATATATTTT.

The rearrangement joins TRBV7-8 to TRBJ2-7, with D perhaps TRBD1 (6 bases). Germline V lookup: CDR1 SGHVS, CDR2 FQNEAQ. This CDR3 region has 14 residues. Deletions cut 2 bases from V and 0 bases from J, with 8 bases between. The CDR3, as DNA: TGTGCCAGCAGCTTAAACAGGGACTCCTACGAGCAGTACTTC. This encodes CASSLNRDSYEQYF.

This chain's CDR3 is CASSPRTSGAQETQYF. The CDR3 region has the DNA TGTGCCAGCAGCCCGAGGACTAGCGGGGCTCAAGAGACCCAGTACTTC. This chain uses TRBV3-1 (or the pseudogene TRBV3-2) with TRBJ2-5; 12 nucleotides line up with TRBD2. J gave up 2 bases and V 4 bases, and 5 bases lay outside the gene matches. In germline, CDR1 is LGHDT, CDR2 YNNKEL (reference sequence). The CDR3 contains 16 residues.

The V gene is TRBV6-5, the J gene TRBJ2-1; a possible D gene is TRBD1 (6 bases). Germline CDR1 is MNHEY and CDR2 is SVGAGI. Trimming left V 2 bases short and J 7 bases short, with 15 bases between. The CDR3 is made up of 15 amino acids. CDR3 amino acids: CASSYGQGNSNEQFF. The CDR3 region has the DNA TGTGCCAGCAGTTACGGGCAGGGGAACAGTAATGAGCAGTTCTTC.

The chain combines TRBV10-2 with TRBJ1-1, with D perhaps TRBD1 (5 bases). The V and J ends lost 3 bases and 5 bases respectively, with 16 bases between them. Germline-derived CDR1 and CDR2 are WSHSY and SAAADI. CDR3 length equals 15 residues. CDR3 in amino acids: CASSENGGYGTEAFF. CDR3 nucleotides: TGCGCCAGCAGTGAAAATGGGGGGTATGGGACTGAAGCTTTCTTT.

V gene TRBV27 combines with J gene TRBJ1-2, with TRBD1 as a possible D gene (5 bases). Germline assignment: CDR1 MNHEY and CDR2 SMNVEV (reference sequence). The germline V and J ends were trimmed by 1 base and 3 bases, with 12 bases remaining between them. CDR3 size: 15 residues. The CDR3 is CASSLLARDHYGYTF. Here the CDR3 DNA reads TGTGCCAGCAGTTTATTGGCCAGGGATCACTATGGCTACACCTTC.

The chain links TRBV6-2 or TRBV6-3 to TRBJ2-7; a weak D match, TRBD1 (6 bases). V was cut by 5 bases and J by 3 bases, with 14 bases left in between. The CDR3 spans 14 residues. Germline lookup yields CDR1 MNHEY and CDR2 SVGEGT. CDR3 nucleotide sequence: TGTGCCAGCAGTCTCCTAGGACAGAGCTACGAGCAGTACTTC. This sequence encodes CASSLLGQSYEQYF.

V and J are TRBV9 and TRBJ2-5; the match to TRBD1 covers 10 bases. Germline-derived CDR1 and CDR2 are SGDLS and YYNGEE. V was pared by 4 bases and J by 5 bases, with 5 bases of the junction left unmatched. The CDR3 spans 14 residues. Here the CDR3 DNA reads TGTGCCAGCAGCAGACAGGGGGCTAGGGAGACCCAGTACTTC. Its translation: CASSRQGARETQYF.

V gene TRBV4-2 combines with J gene TRBJ1-1, with D uncertain. Between the trimmed V and J ends, which lost 1 base and 1 base, there was a span of 16 bases. CDR1 and CDR2 (germline): LGHNA, YNFKEQ. The CDR3 sequence is 17 residues long. For the CDR3, the DNA is TGTGCCAGCAGCCAAGGACCGACGGGCCCGGGGAACACTGAAGCTTTCTTT. Its translation is CASSQGPTGPGNTEAFF.